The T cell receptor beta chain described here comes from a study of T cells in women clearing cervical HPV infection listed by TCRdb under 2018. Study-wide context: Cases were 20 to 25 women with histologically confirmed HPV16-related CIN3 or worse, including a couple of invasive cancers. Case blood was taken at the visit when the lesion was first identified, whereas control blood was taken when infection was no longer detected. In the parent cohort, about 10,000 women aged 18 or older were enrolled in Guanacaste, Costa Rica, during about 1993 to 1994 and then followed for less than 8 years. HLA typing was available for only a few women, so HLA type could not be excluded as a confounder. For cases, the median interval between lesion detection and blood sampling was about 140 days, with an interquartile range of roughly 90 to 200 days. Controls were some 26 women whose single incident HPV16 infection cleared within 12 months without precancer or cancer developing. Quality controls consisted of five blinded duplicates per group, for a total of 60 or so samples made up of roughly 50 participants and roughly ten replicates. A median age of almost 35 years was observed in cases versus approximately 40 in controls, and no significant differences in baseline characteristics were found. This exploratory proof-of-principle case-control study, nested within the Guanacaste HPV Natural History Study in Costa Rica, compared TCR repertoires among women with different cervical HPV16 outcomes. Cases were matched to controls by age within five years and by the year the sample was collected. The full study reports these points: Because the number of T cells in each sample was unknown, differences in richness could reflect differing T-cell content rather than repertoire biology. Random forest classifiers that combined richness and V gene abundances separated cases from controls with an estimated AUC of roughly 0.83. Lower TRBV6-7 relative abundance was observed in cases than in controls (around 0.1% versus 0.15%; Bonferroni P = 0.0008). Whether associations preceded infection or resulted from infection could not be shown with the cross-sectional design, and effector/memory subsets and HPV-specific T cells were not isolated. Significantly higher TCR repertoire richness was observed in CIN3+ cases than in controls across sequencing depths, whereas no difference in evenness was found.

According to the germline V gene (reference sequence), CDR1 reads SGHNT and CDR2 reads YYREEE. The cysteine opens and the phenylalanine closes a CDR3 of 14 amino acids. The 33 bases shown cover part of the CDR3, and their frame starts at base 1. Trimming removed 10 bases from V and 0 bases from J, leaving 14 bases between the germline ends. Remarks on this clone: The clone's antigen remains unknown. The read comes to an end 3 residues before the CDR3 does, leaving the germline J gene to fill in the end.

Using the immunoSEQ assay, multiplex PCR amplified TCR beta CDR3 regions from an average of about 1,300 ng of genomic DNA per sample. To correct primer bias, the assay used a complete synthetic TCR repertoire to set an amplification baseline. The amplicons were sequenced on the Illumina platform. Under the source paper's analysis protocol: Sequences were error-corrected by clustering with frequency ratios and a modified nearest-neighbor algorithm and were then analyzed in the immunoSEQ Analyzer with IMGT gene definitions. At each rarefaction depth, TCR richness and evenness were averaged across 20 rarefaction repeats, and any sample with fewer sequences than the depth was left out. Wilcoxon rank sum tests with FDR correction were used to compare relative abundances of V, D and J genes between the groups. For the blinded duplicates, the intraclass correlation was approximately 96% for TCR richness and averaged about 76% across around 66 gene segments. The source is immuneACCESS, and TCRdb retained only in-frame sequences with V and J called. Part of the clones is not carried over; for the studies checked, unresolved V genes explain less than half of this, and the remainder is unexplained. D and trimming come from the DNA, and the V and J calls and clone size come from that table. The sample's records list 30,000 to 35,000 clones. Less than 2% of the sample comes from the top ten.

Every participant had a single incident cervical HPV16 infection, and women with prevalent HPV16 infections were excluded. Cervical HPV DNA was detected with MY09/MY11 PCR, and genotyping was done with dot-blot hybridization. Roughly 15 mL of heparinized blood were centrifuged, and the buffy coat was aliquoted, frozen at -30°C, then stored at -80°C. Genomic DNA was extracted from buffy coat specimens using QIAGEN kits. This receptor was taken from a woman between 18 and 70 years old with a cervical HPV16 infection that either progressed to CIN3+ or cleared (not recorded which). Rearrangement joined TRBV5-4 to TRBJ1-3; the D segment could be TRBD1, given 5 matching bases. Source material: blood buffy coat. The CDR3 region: CAAGGRGSGNTIYF. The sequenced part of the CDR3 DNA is TGTGCCGCGGGGGGACGGGGCTCTGGAAACACC.